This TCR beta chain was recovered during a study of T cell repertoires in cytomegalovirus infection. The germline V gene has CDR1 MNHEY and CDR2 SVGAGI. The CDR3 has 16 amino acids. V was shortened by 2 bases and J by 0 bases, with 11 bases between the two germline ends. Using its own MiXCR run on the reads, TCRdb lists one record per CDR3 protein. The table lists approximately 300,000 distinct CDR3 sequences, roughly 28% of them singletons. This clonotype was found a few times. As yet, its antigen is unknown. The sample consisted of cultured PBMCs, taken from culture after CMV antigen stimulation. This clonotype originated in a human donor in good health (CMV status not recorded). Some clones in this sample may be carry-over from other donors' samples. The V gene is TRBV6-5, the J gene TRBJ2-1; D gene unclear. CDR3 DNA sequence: TGTGCCAGCAGTTACGAAGGGCTTAGCTCCTACAATGAGCAGTTCTTC. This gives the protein CASSYEGLSSYNEQFF.